Each of the 5 T cell receptor beta chains below was sequenced from the same sample in a study of radiotherapy plus CTLA-4 blockade in lung cancer. The repertoire was sequenced with immunoSEQ multiplex PCR; TCRdb's copy has only in-frame clones and lacks some. Of fewer than 65,000 clones in the sample, approximately 84% were seen once. The sample was peripheral blood, taken from a patient treated with radiotherapy plus ipilimumab. These receptors all stem from a human donor with non-small cell lung cancer whose response to radiotherapy plus ipilimumab could not be evaluated.

This clone has just one count. This chain uses TRBV7-8 with TRBJ2-7; 8 bases match TRBD1. Germline values: CDR1 SGHVS, CDR2 FQNEAQ. The CDR3 runs 16 residues. Germline trimming cut 5 bases from V and 2 bases from J; bases unmatched to any gene: 11. CDR3 sequence reads: CASSRSRQGKTYEQYF. The DNA for the CDR3 is TGTGCCAGCAGCCGGTCTAGACAGGGGAAAACCTACGAGCAGTACTTC. Variable domain in full (rest from reference TRBV7-8 and TRBJ2-7): GAGVSQSPRYKVAKRGQDVALRCDPISGHVSLFWYQQALGQGPEFLTYFQNEAQLDKSGLPSDRFFAERPEGSVSTLKIQRTQQEDSAVYLCASSRSRQGKTYEQYFGPGTRLTVT.

This clone occurred once. V usage is TRBV11-2 and J usage is TRBJ2-7; TRBD2 matches at 12 bases. V lost 1 base and J lost 6; bases outside the gene matches: 10. The CDR3 covers 17 residues. Germline values: CDR1 SGHAT, CDR2 FQNNGV. This CDR3 is CASSLVALAGGPGEQYF. DNA of the CDR3: TGTGCCAGCAGCTTAGTAGCCCTAGCGGGGGGGCCGGGCGAGCAGTACTTC.

V and J are TRBV27 and TRBJ1-6; D remains ambiguous. V lost 8 bases, J lost 5 bases, and 10 bases lay in between. In germline, CDR1 is MNHEY, CDR2 SMNVEV (reference sequence). CDR3 length: 13 amino acids. This CDR3 is CASGQSNNSPLHF. DNA of the CDR3: TGTGCCAGCGGGCAATCAAATAATTCACCCCTCCACTTT.

This clone was recorded once. V gene TRBV7-2 combines with J gene TRBJ1-1, with TRBD1 matching over 7 bases. Trimming removed 5 bases from V and 6 bases from J; junction bases left unmatched: 6. Germline CDR1 SGHTA, CDR2 FQGNSA. This CDR3 spans 13 amino acids. The CDR3: CASSRDRAPEAFF. For the CDR3, the DNA is TGTGCCAGCAGCCGCGACAGGGCTCCTGAAGCTTTCTTT.

The chain uses TRBV10-2 and TRBJ1-6, with D possibly TRBD1 on 5 matching bases. The V and J ends lost 3 bases and 2 bases respectively, with 17 bases between them. The CDR3 is 18 amino acids. Germline CDR1 and CDR2: WSHSY and SAAADI. The chain's CDR3 is CASSEWGGKAAYNSPLHF. The CDR3 region has the DNA TGCGCCAGCAGTGAATGGGGGGGTAAAGCGGCCTATAATTCACCCCTCCACTTT.